These 13 T cell receptor beta chains were sequenced from one sample in a study of early T cells in non-severe SARS-CoV-2 infection. MiXCR, applied by TCRdb to the 5' RACE reads, yields one record per CDR3 protein. Of around 78,000 distinct CDR3 sequences detected, over 12% appear once; the ten largest clones hold under 4%. The material sequenced was whole blood. The receptors were sampled from an adult who was a healthcare worker with PCR-confirmed SARS-CoV-2 infection or an uninfected control (not recorded which).

This clonotype was seen only a few times. The chain is built from TRBV6-2 or TRBV6-3 and TRBJ2-1; D not resolved. There are 14 residues in the CDR3. V was pared by 2 bases and J by 4 bases, with 9 bases between. The germline V gene encodes CDR1 MNHEY and CDR2 SVGEGT. As DNA, the CDR3 is TGTGCCAGCAGTTACCAAACTTTTTACAATGAGCAGTTCTTC. This encodes CASSYQTFYNEQFF.

The chain recombines TRBV9 with TRBJ1-2; the match to TRBD1 covers 7 bases. J lost 2 bases, V lost 0 bases, and 7 bases had no gene match. The CDR3 is 16 residues long. Germline V gene data show CDR1 as SGDLS and CDR2 as YYNGEE. The CDR3 DNA reads TGTGCCAGCAGCGTAGATCCAGGGGGTTTCAACTATGGCTACACCTTC. It specifies CASSVDPGGFNYGYTF.

This clonotype was detected only a few times. The CDR3 reads CASSPFREGLDTQYF. CDR3 coding DNA: TGTGCCAGCAGCCCCTTCCGGGAGGGGCTTGATACGCAGTATTTT. The V gene is TRBV3-1, the J gene TRBJ2-3, with 8 bases identical to TRBD2. Germline loops: CDR1 LGHDT, CDR2 YNNKEL (reference sequence). The CDR3 is 15 amino acids. V was pared by 4 bases and J by 6 bases, with 9 bases of the junction left unmatched.

This chain connects TRBV12-3 or TRBV12-4 to TRBJ1-6, with D possibly being TRBD1 (5 bases). The CDR3 extends over 14 amino acids. Trimming stripped 8 bases from V and 4 bases from J, with 12 bases between. The CDR3 nucleotides read TGTGCCAGCGGTAGACAGACTTATAATTCACCCCTCCACTTT. Its protein product is CASGRQTYNSPLHF.

V gene TRBV2 combines with J gene TRBJ2-5, with 7 bases lining up with TRBD2. Germline loops: CDR1 SNHLY, CDR2 FYNNEI. V shed 2 bases, J shed 2 bases, and the junction held 2 bases outside the gene matches. This CDR3 contains 14 residues. CDR3 amino acids: CASSEQGGQETQYF. DNA for the CDR3: TGTGCCAGCAGTGAACAGGGAGGGCAAGAGACCCAGTACTTC.

This clonotype was counted a few times. The chain uses TRBV7-3 and TRBJ2-2; D unclear. The CDR3 extends over 13 amino acids. Germline loops: CDR1 SGHTA, CDR2 FQGTGA. V was pared by 3 bases and J by 6 bases, with 8 bases between. CDR3: CASSFNTAGELFF. Written as DNA, the CDR3 is TGTGCCAGCAGCTTTAACACAGCCGGGGAGCTGTTTTTT.

CDR3 sequence (DNA): TGCGCCAGCAGCTTCTACAGTAGCGGGGATTACAATGAGCAGTTCTTC. As protein: CASSFYSSGDYNEQFF. The genes are TRBV5-1 and TRBJ2-1; 8 bases map to TRBD2. With 2 bases clipped from V and 4 bases from J, the junction kept 8 bases outside the gene matches. CDR3 length: 16 residues. Per the germline V gene, CDR1 is SGHRS and CDR2 is YFSETQ. Full variable domain (remainder filled in from reference TRBV5-1 and TRBJ2-1): KAGVTQTPRYLIKTRGQQVTLSCSPISGHRSVSWYQQTPGQGLQFLFEYFSETQRNKGNFPGRFSGRQFSNSRSEMNVSTLELGDSALYLCASSFYSSGDYNEQFFGPGTRLTVL.

This clonotype was observed at least ten times. CDR3 coding DNA: TGTGCCAGCAGCAGTCCTGGACTAGCGGGGACGGAGACCCAGTACTTC. Encoded protein: CASSSPGLAGTETQYF. The chain has TRBV9 and TRBJ2-5, with 12 bases that match TRBD2. The CDR3 length is 16 residues. Germline CDR1 reads SGDLS; CDR2 reads YYNGEE. Unmatched junction bases numbered 9, after V lost 4 bases and J lost 5 bases. Looking up the rest from reference TRBV9 and TRBJ2-5 gives the full variable domain: DSGVTQTPKHLITATGQRVTLRCSPRSGDLSVYWYQQSLDQGLQFLIQYYNGEERAKGNILERFSAQQFPDLHSELNLSSLELGDSALYFCASSSPGLAGTETQYFGPGTRLLVL.

This clonotype was counted a few times. The chain employs TRBV7-6 and TRBJ2-7; D possibly matches TRBD1 or TRBD2 (7 bases each). Trimming took 5 bases from V and 1 from J, leaving 15 bases between them. The CDR3 covers 15 residues. Germline loops: CDR1 SGHVS, CDR2 FNYEAQ. CDR3 bases: TGTGCCAGCAGCCCAGGGGGAGGGTCGTCCTACGAGCAGTACTTC. This gives the protein CASSPGGGSSYEQYF. The whole variable domain, remainder taken from reference TRBV7-6 and TRBJ2-7, is GAGVSQSPRYKVTKRGQDVALRCDPISGHVSLYWYRQALGQGPEFLTYFNYEAQQDKSGLPNDRFSAERPEGSISTLTIQRTEQRDSAMYRCASSPGGGSSYEQYFGPGTRLTVT.

This clonotype was counted ten times or more. The rearrangement joins TRBV6-1 to TRBJ2-1, with 10 bases aligning to TRBD1. V was clipped by 6 bases and J by 7 bases; unmatched bases: 9. The CDR3 is made up of 15 amino acids. Germline CDR1 is MNHNS and CDR2 is SASEGT. This chain's CDR3 is CASSFRDRGTNEQFF. For the CDR3, the DNA is TGTGCCAGCAGCTTCCGGGACAGGGGAACGAATGAGCAGTTCTTC.

This clonotype was picked up many times. V and J are TRBV20-1 and TRBJ1-1; D might be TRBD1 (5 bases). Looked up from germline, CDR1 is DFQATT and CDR2 is SNEGSKA (reference sequence). There are 13 residues in the CDR3. Trimming cost V 5 bases and J 3 bases, with 13 bases left between them. CDR3 DNA sequence: TGCAGTGCTCGGGGCGCGTCGGACACTGAAGCTTTCTTT. Translating it yields CSARGASDTEAFF.

The chain is built from TRBV29-1 and TRBJ1-1; D may be TRBD1 (5 bases). Germline loops: CDR1 SQVTM, CDR2 ANQGSEA. CDR3 length: 15 amino acids. Here the CDR3 reads CNYAPSGEVNTEAFF. The CDR3 DNA sequence: TGCAACTATGCCCCCTCGGGGGAAGTGAACACTGAAGCTTTCTTT.

This chain joins TRBV7-3 and TRBJ2-1; D remains ambiguous. CDR1 and CDR2 from the germline V gene are SGHTA and FQGTGA. The V and J ends lost 1 base and 5 bases respectively, with 9 bases between them. This CDR3 contains 14 residues. Here the CDR3 DNA reads TGTGCCAGCAGCTTAATGGGCCAGGACAATGAGCAGTTCTTC. Translating it yields CASSLMGQDNEQFF.